Following are 26 T cell receptor beta chains from one sample sequenced in a study of CXCR3-negative and CXCR3-positive naive CD8 T cells (dated by TCRdb to the late 2010s). Sequencing was carried out with a NextSeq 550. The Human TCR Profiling Kit (MiLaboratory) was used to make UMI-labeled 5' RACE TRB cDNA libraries. TCRdb reanalyzed the reads, keeping one entry per CDR3 protein sequence and omitting DNA. For this sample, the table gives 55,000 to 70,000 distinct CDR3 sequences. Of the sample, 20% to 30% falls within the top ten clones. Source material: memory CD8+ T cells from blood. Interpreted using the paper, the cell subset or site label stands for: conventional CD8+ memory T cells (TMEM), sorted as controls. The receptors originated from a human donor in good health. Some clones in this sample may be carry-over from other donors' samples.

The chain recombines TRBV25-1 with TRBJ2-4; TCRdb's D call, TRBD1, is unchecked because there is no DNA. This CDR3 spans 17 amino acids. Germline V gene data show CDR1 as MGHDK and CDR2 as SYGVNS. The CDR3 loop reads CASSEFAAQGAKNIQYF.

The chain has TRBV20-1 and TRBJ2-3; lacking DNA, the TRBD2 call made by TCRdb goes unchecked. The CDR3 runs to 15 residues. Germline-derived CDR1 and CDR2 are DFQATT and SNEGSKA (reference sequence). The CDR3 spells CSARDPLAGADTQYF.

CDR3 sequence: CASSPGTGVDEQYF. The gene calls are TRBV7-9 and TRBJ2-7; as DNA is missing, the TRBD1 call by TCRdb cannot be tested. The germline gives CDR1 SEHNR, CDR2 FQNEAQ (reference sequence). The CDR3 is 14 residues long.

The genes are TRBV7-9 and TRBJ2-7; absent DNA, TCRdb's TRBD1 call cannot be checked. Germline CDR1 SEHNR, CDR2 FQNEAQ (reference sequence). The CDR3 loop spans 15 amino acids. CDR3 residues: CASSSPGTGGYEQYF.

The rearrangement joins TRBV14 to TRBJ2-3. CDR3 length: 13 amino acids. Germline CDR1 SGHDN, CDR2 FVKESK. CDR3 region: CASSQWRTDTQYF.

V usage is TRBV6-5 and J usage is TRBJ2-2; TCRdb returns TRBD1, unconfirmable since there is no DNA. The CDR3 has 15 residues. Germline-derived CDR1 and CDR2 are MNHEY and SVGAGI. The chain's CDR3 is CASSYSAGDTGELFF.

The V and J genes are TRBV29-1 and TRBJ2-7. Germline V gene lookup returns CDR1 SQVTM and CDR2 ANQGSEA. The CDR3 is made up of 13 amino acids. The CDR3 is CSVEVPDAHEQYF.

This chain connects TRBV7-2 to TRBJ2-5. Looked up from germline, CDR1 is SGHTA and CDR2 is FQGNSA. This CDR3 comprises 14 residues. CDR3 amino acids: CASSSSGSGETQYF.

This CDR3 is CATSRDRTAPNTEAFF. The chain joins TRBV15 to TRBJ1-1; the TRBD1 assignment by TCRdb is unverifiable without DNA. Germline-derived CDR1 and CDR2 are LNHNV and YYDKDF (reference sequence). The CDR3 contains 16 residues.

The chain is built from TRBV7-3 and TRBJ2-1; TCRdb's assignment of TRBD1 cannot be checked, as there is no DNA. CDR3 length: 16 residues. Germline assignment: CDR1 SGHTA and CDR2 FQGTGA. CDR3 in amino acids: CASSTTPGRSYNEQFF.

CDR3 sequence: CASSSPRGGYEQYF. This chain links TRBV12-3 or TRBV12-4 with TRBJ2-7; no DNA is available, so the TRBD2 call from TCRdb remains unchecked. This CDR3 spans 14 amino acids.

The chain joins TRBV19 to TRBJ2-2; TCRdb designates TRBD2, a call that cannot be tested without DNA. CDR1 LNHDA and CDR2 SQIVND come from the germline V gene (reference sequence). The CDR3 is 15 residues long. The CDR3 protein is CASSSGTSVTGELFF. The full variable domain, completed using reference TRBV19 and TRBJ2-2, is DGGITQSPKYLFRKEGQNVTLSCEQNLNHDAMYWYRQDPGQGLRLIYYSQIVNDFQKGDIAEGYSVSREKKESFPLTVTSAQKNPTAFYLCASSSGTSVTGELFFGEGSRLTVL.

The J gene is TRBJ2-5, the V gene TRBV9; the D gene TCRdb calls, TRBD1, cannot be checked with no DNA. In germline, CDR1 is SGDLS, CDR2 YYNGEE. This CDR3 has 15 residues. The CDR3 loop is CASSPGTLIEETQYF.

This chain uses TRBV11-2 with TRBJ2-3; the TCRdb D gene call, TRBD2, has no DNA to confirm it. CDR3 length: 17 residues. Germline V gives CDR1 SGHAT, CDR2 FQNNGV. CDR3 residues: CASSALKGLEVTDTQYF. Variable domain in full (rest from reference TRBV11-2 and TRBJ2-3): EAGVAQSPRYKIIEKRQSVAFWCNPISGHATLYWYQQILGQGPKLLIQFQNNGVVDDSQLPKDRFSAERLKGVDSTLKIQPAKLEDSAVYLCASSALKGLEVTDTQYFGPGTRLTVL.

The chain recombines TRBV7-2 with TRBJ2-7; TCRdb calls TRBD2, which cannot be checked without DNA. CDR3 length: 15 amino acids. Germline values: CDR1 SGHTA, CDR2 FQGNSA. The CDR3 loop is CASSLFRSSGTEQYF.

The rearrangement joins TRBV11-3 to TRBJ2-5; TCRdb calls TRBD1, which cannot be checked without DNA. Germline CDR1 and CDR2: SGHNT and YENEEA. CDR3 size: 14 residues. The CDR3 sequence is CASSPRDSQETQYF.

V gene TRBV28 combines with J gene TRBJ1-6. This CDR3 region has 13 residues. Germline values: CDR1 MDHEN, CDR2 SYDVKM. This CDR3 reads CASSLSANSPLHF. Full variable domain (missing parts from reference TRBV28 and TRBJ1-6): DVKVTQSSRYLVKRTGEKVFLECVQDMDHENMFWYRQDPGLGLRLIYFSYDVKMKEKGDIPEGYSVSREKKERFSLILESASTNQTSMYLCASSLSANSPLHFGNGTRLTVT.

Considering frequency, this clonotype is medium-sized. The chain combines TRBV3-1 with TRBJ2-6; the D gene TCRdb calls, TRBD1, cannot be checked with no DNA. CDR1 is LGHDT and CDR2 is YNNKEL in the germline V gene (reference sequence). CDR3 length: 19 residues. This chain's CDR3 is CASSQGPGQDTSGANVLTF.

The chain recombines TRBV28 with TRBJ2-7; TCRdb's D gene call, TRBD1, goes unchecked for lack of DNA. The CDR3 consists of 13 residues. CDR1 MDHEN and CDR2 SYDVKM come from the germline V gene. CDR3 region: CASSFGGPYEQYF.

The gene calls are TRBV4-1 and TRBJ1-2. The germline gives CDR1 MGHRA, CDR2 YSYEKL. The CDR3 is 15 amino acids. The CDR3 spells CASSQERGGNYGYTF.

The chain couples TRBV9 to TRBJ2-7; without DNA, the TCRdb call of TRBD2 cannot be checked. Germline V gene sequence: CDR1 SGDLS, CDR2 YYNGEE. The CDR3 is made up of 14 amino acids. The chain's CDR3 is CASSVGSGGYEQYF.

This chain uses TRBV4-3 with TRBJ2-3. CDR3 size: 12 residues. The germline gives CDR1 LGHNA, CDR2 YSLEER. This CDR3 is CASSQDTGTQYF.

The V and J genes are TRBV7-4 and TRBJ2-7. Germline CDR1 reads SGHVT; CDR2 reads SQSDAQ. CDR3 length: 13 amino acids. CDR3: CASSLAESYEQYF.

This sequence joins TRBV13 and TRBJ2-4; TCRdb calls TRBD2, which cannot be checked without DNA. CDR3 size: 16 residues. Germline values: CDR1 PRHDT, CDR2 FYEKMQ (reference sequence). The CDR3 reads CASSSRQGRSKNIQYF.

This chain connects TRBV7-9 to TRBJ2-3. The CDR3 spans 13 residues. Germline V gene data show CDR1 as SEHNR and CDR2 as FQNEAQ (reference sequence). This CDR3 is CASLGQFTDTQYF.

The genes are TRBV29-1 and TRBJ1-1; TCRdb reports TRBD1, a call that lacks DNA to check it against. This CDR3 has 18 amino acids. Germline CDR1 SQVTM, CDR2 ANQGSEA. CDR3: CSVEEGPGQGARETEAFF. Filled out from reference TRBV29-1 and TRBJ1-1, the complete variable domain reads SAVISQKPSRDICQRGTSLTIQCQVDSQVTMMFWYRQQPGQSLTLIATANQGSEATYESGFVIDKFPISRPNLTFSTLTVSNMSPEDSSIYLCSVEEGPGQGARETEAFFGQGTRLTVV.